A selection of T cell receptor beta chains follows, all from one sample in a study of CD8+ T cells in alopecia areata. The repertoire was sequenced with immunoSEQ multiplex PCR; TCRdb's copy has only in-frame clones and lacks some. The sample lists hundreds of thousands of clones, 60% seen once, with roughly 0.93% in the top ten. The sample consisted of CD4+ T cells sorted from blood, taken at week 52, from a patient treated with tofacitinib. The receptors originated from a human donor with alopecia areata. Each CDR3 is given with its conserved first and last residue. Each record gives: CDR3 length, J gene, V gene, D gene, clone size, CDR3 DNA, CDR3 protein. A D gene is named only where the DNA matches it firmly. Clone sizes are given selectively: once, few, many, or a class where the clone is expanded.

>13|TRBJ2-2|TRBV7-2|.|.
TGTGCCAGCAGCCCCAAGAACACCGGGGAGCTGTTTTTT
CASSPKNTGELFF
>18|TRBJ1-5|TRBV5-6|.|many
TGTGCCAGCAGTCGCGGACTTCCGGGGGCCTATAGCAATCAGCCCCAGCATTTT
CASSRGLPGAYSNQPQHF
>14|TRBJ2-1|TRBV9|.|.
TGTGCCAGCAGCGTAGGGGCTATACCCCCTGAGCAGTTCTTC
CASSVGAIPPEQFF
>13|TRBJ1-1|TRBV6-1|.|.
TGTGCCAGCAGTGCCCGACAGAACACTGAAGCTTTCTTT
CASSARQNTEAFF
>13|TRBJ1-4|TRBV29-1|.|.
TGCAGCGGACAGCTCGCAACTAATGAAAAACTGTTTTTT
CSGQLATNEKLFF
>15|TRBJ2-1|TRBV5-6|.|.
TGTGCCAGCCACCGGACATTAAGCTCCTACAATGAGCAGTTCTTC
CASHRTLSSYNEQFF
>14|TRBJ2-1|TRBV7-9|.|many
TGTGCCAGCAGCTTCTTCCCTAGCCTCAATGAGCAGTTCTTC
CASSFFPSLNEQFF
>17|TRBJ1-1|TRBV30|.|.
TGTGCCTGGAGTGTACCTCTACGGGCTAGGAGGGACACTGAAGCTTTCTTT
CAWSVPLRARRDTEAFF
>14|TRBJ2-2|TRBV5-6|.|few
TGTGCCAGCAGCGGGGTATCGTGGACCGGGGAGCTGTTTTTT
CASSGVSWTGELFF
>13|TRBJ1-5|TRBV30|.|.
TGTGCCTGGAGTAACGGATATGATCAGCCCCAGCATTTT
CAWSNGYDQPQHF
>15|TRBJ2-2|TRBV19|.|few
TGTGCCAGTAGTCTTGTATTCGCGAACACCGGGGAGCTGTTTTTT
CASSLVFANTGELFF
>12|TRBJ1-5|TRBV29-1|.|.
TGCAGCGTTGGGGAAGGGGGGCAGCCCCAGCATTTT
CSVGEGGQPQHF
>15|TRBJ2-5|TRBV29-1|.|.
TGCAGCGTTGGCGACCTTTGGACGGCCCAAGAGACCCAGTACTTC
CSVGDLWTAQETQYF
>14|TRBJ1-1|TRBV29-1|.|.
TGCAGCGTTGAAGGGAGGTTGGCAAACACTGAAGCTTTCTTT
CSVEGRLANTEAFF
>16|TRBJ2-6|TRBV30|.|.
TGTGCCTGGAGTCCCGCCGTCTTCTCTGGGGCCAACGTCCTGACTTTC
CAWSPAVFSGANVLTF
>12|TRBJ1-3|TRBV30|.|.
TGTGCCTGGGAGAGGGGGGCAGACACCATATATTTT
CAWERGADTIYF
>14|TRBJ1-2|TRBV7-2|.|few
TGTGCCAGCAGCTTAGCGCTAACAGACTATGGCTACACCTTC
CASSLALTDYGYTF
>14|TRBJ2-5|TRBV30|.|many
TGTGCCTGGAGTGGCCACAGGGGAGGGGAGACCCAGTACTTC
CAWSGHRGGETQYF
>14|TRBJ2-1|TRBV7-2|.|.
TGTGCCAGCAGCGGTCGGGACTCTAGCGATGAGCAGTTCTTC
CASSGRDSSDEQFF
>14|TRBJ2-7|TRBV6-5|.|.
TGTGCCAGCAGTTACTCTGGTAGCTCCTACGAGCAGTACTTC
CASSYSGSSYEQYF
>14|TRBJ2-5|TRBV5-1|TRBD2|.
TGCGCCAGCAGGAAGACTAGCGGCCAAGAGACCCAGTACTTC
CASRKTSGQETQYF
>14|TRBJ1-5|TRBV30|.|.
TGTGCCTGGACCGCGAGGGGTAACAATCAGCCCCAGCATTTT
CAWTARGNNQPQHF
>17|TRBJ2-3|TRBV5-6|.|.
TGTGCCAGCAGCTACCGAGAGGGTTGGCCCCGCACAGATACGCAGTATTTT
CASSYREGWPRTDTQYF
>13|TRBJ2-1|TRBV30|TRBD2|.
TGTGCCTGGAGCCTAGCGGTTTACAATGAGCAGTTCTTC
CAWSLAVYNEQFF
>13|TRBJ2-3|TRBV10-3|TRBD1|.
TGTGCCGCCCAGGGGACAGTGGGAGATACGCAGTATTTT
CAAQGTVGDTQYF
>13|TRBJ2-7|TRBV30|.|.
TGTGCCTGGGGTTCAGGGTCGTCCTACGAGCAGTACTTC
CAWGSGSSYEQYF
>14|TRBJ1-2|TRBV5-1|.|.
TGCGCCAGCAGCTCAAGCAGCTGGATCTATGGCTACACCTTC
CASSSSSWIYGYTF
>12|TRBJ2-7|TRBV29-1|TRBD1|.
TGCAGCGGGTGGGACAGGGCCTACGAGCAGTACTTC
CSGWDRAYEQYF
>17|TRBJ1-2|TRBV2|.|.
TGTGCCAGCAGCGGTAGGAAAACGGGCCTAGCTAACTATGGCTACACCTTC
CASSGRKTGLANYGYTF
>14|TRBJ1-6|TRBV5-4|TRBD1|few
TGTGCCAGCAGCCGGGACAGGGCTAATTCACCCCTCCACTTT
CASSRDRANSPLHF
>13|TRBJ1-1|TRBV29-1|TRBD1|.
TGCAGCGCTACAGGGGATCTGAACACTGAAGCTTTCTTT
CSATGDLNTEAFF
>14|TRBJ2-7|TRBV7-9|.|.
TGTGCCAGCAGCTTAGGAGACACCCCCTACGAGCAGTACTTC
CASSLGDTPYEQYF
>12|TRBJ2-5|TRBV2|.|.
TGTGCCAGCAGAAACAGGGAAGAGACCCAGTACTTC
CASRNREETQYF
>15|TRBJ2-5|TRBV5-1|TRBD2|.
TGCGCCAGCATCGCGGGACTAGCGGGGATGGAGACCCAGTACTTC
CASIAGLAGMETQYF
>11|TRBJ1-1|TRBV29-1|.|.
TGCAGCGTGACCGGGAACACTGAAGCTTTCTTT
CSVTGNTEAFF